Sequencing of this T cell receptor (beta chain) was carried out in a study of shared clonotypes between healthy human individuals. Findings of the study overall: Genetic and exposure-history diversity was limited by the few donors. Larger estimated richness was generally recorded for naive subsets relative to memory subsets.

Trimming stripped 4 bases from V and 4 bases from J, with 10 bases between. CDR3 length equals 13 residues. From germline, CDR1 is KGHSH and CDR2 LQKENI. Across several immunoSEQ plates, the genomic DNA of each subset was split evenly. TCRdb's copy holds only in-frame clones and misses some; the assay was immunoSEQ multiplex PCR. The sample consists of approximately 2.3 million clones, 90% to 95% of them appearing once. Within Nashville, Tennessee resided all donors, each a Caucasian adult. As concerns this clone: Its specificity is not known.

Sequencing used naive CD4+ T cells from PBMCs. This sample's subset: CD45RA+ positively selected. The clonotype was recovered from a man younger than 35 in good health. Some clones in this sample may be carry-over from other donors' samples. This chain joins TRBV18 and TRBJ1-1; TRBD1 might be the D (5 bases). The CDR3 coding sequence is TGTGCCAGCTCACAAGGGGCTACCACTGAAGCTTTCTTT. It is translated as CASSQGATTEAFF.